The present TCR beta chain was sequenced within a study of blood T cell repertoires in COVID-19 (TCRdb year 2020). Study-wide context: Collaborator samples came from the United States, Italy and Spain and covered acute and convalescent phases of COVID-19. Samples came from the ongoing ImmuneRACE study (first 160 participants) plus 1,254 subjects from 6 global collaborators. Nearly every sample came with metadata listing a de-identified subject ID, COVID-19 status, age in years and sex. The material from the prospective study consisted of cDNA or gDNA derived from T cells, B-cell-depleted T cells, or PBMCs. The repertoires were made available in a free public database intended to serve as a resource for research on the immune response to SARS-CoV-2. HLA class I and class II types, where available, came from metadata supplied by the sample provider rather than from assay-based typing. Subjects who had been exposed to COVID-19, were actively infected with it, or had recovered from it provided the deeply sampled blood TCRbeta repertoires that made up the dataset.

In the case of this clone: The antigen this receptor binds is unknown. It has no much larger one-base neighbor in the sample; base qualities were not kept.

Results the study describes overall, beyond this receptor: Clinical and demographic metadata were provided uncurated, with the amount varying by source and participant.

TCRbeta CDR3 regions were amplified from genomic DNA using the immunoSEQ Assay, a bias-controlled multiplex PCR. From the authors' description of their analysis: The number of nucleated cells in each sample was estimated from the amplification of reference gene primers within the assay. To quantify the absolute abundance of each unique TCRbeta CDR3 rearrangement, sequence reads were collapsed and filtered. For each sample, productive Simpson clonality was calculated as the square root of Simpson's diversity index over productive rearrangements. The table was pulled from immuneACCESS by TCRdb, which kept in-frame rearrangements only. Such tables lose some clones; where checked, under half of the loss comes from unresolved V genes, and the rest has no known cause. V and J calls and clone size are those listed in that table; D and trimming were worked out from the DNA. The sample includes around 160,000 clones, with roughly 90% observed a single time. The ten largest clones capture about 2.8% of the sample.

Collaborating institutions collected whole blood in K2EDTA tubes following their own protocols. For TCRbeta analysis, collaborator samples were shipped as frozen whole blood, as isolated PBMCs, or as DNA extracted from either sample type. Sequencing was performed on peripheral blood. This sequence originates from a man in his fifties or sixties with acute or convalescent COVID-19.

CDR3 sequence: CASSVRTGSYEQYF. The sequenced DNA: TGTGCCAGCAGTGTACGGACAGGGTCCTACGAGCAGTACTTC. This receptor chain uses TRBV2 and TRBJ2-7, and 8 junctional nucleotides match TRBD1. Sequences SNHLY (CDR1) and FYNNEI (CDR2) are obtained from the germline V gene. From cysteine to phenylalanine, the CDR3 is 14 amino acids long. Only the CDR3 part of the read is kept: 42 bases, read in frame from the first base. After removal of 4 bases from V and 1 base from J, the junction retains 3 bases not matched to a gene.